A selection of T cell receptor beta chains follows, all from one sample in a study of PD-1 blockade in classical Hodgkin lymphoma. Some clones are missing from TCRdb's copy, which holds only in-frame ones; the method was immunoSEQ multiplex PCR. This sample has roughly 11,000 clones, with 84% found just once. The sample here was CD8+ T cells from blood, taken at baseline. These receptors originate from a human donor with classical Hodgkin lymphoma. Each CDR3 is given with its conserved first and last residue. Each record gives: D gene, V gene, clone size, J gene, CDR3 protein, CDR3 DNA. A D gene is named only where the DNA matches it firmly. For some rows the clone size is stated as once, few or many, or as a class when expanded; others skip it.

TRBD1,TRBV28,-,TRBJ2-7,CASRGTGETYEQYF,TGTGCCAGCAGGGGGACAGGGGAGACCTACGAGCAGTACTTC
-,TRBV6-4,-,TRBJ2-1,CASSGTGLAEPNEQFF,TGTGCCAGCAGTGGGACCGGGCTAGCCGAGCCGAATGAGCAGTTCTTC
TRBD1,TRBV7-9,-,TRBJ2-7,CASSFDRGSYEQYF,TGTGCCAGCAGCTTTGACAGGGGGTCCTACGAGCAGTACTTC
TRBD2,TRBV7-9,-,TRBJ2-1,CASSLVILLAGLNEQFF,TGTGCCAGCAGCTTAGTGATTCTCCTAGCGGGACTAAATGAGCAGTTCTTC
-,TRBV13,-,TRBJ2-5,CASSLKGHQETQYF,TGTGCCAGCAGCTTAAAGGGGCACCAAGAGACCCAGTACTTC
-,TRBV4-3,once,TRBJ1-5,CASSQGHYSNQPQHF,TGCGCCAGCAGCCAGGGCCACTATAGCAATCAGCCCCAGCATTTT
TRBD2,TRBV5-1,-,TRBJ2-7,CASSYSGSVDEQYF,TGCGCCAGCAGCTACAGCGGGAGTGTCGACGAGCAGTACTTC
-,TRBV4-1,-,TRBJ2-1,CASSQESEQFF,TGCGCCAGCAGCCAAGAGTCTGAGCAGTTCTTC
-,TRBV9,once,TRBJ1-1,CASSPTGLEAFF,TGTGCCAGCAGCCCAACAGGGTTGGAAGCTTTCTTT
-,TRBV28,medium-sized,TRBJ1-2,CASSLESSWGELVYGYTF,TGTGCCAGCAGTTTAGAATCATCGTGGGGGGAACTAGTGTATGGCTACACCTTC
-,TRBV2,-,TRBJ2-7,CASSGSEQGLYDEQYF,TGTGCCAGCAGTGGGAGTGAACAGGGTTTGTACGACGAGCAGTACTTC
-,TRBV4-1,-,TRBJ2-7,CASSQDTSANEQYF,TGCGCCAGCAGCCAAGATACCAGCGCCAACGAGCAGTACTTC
-,TRBV10-1,-,TRBJ2-3,CASSELSRSDTQYF,TGCGCCAGCAGTGAGCTTAGCAGGTCCGATACGCAGTATTTT
-,TRBV14,-,TRBJ1-1,CASSQNPGGISEAFF,TGTGCCAGCAGCCAAAACCCCGGGGGGATCTCTGAAGCTTTCTTT
-,TRBV5-5,once,TRBJ1-2,CASSLDWGSYGYTF,TGTGCCAGCAGCTTGGATTGGGGTAGCTATGGCTACACCTTC
-,TRBV30,-,TRBJ2-7,CAWSLGMGHEQYF,TGTGCCTGGAGTTTGGGGATGGGACACGAGCAGTACTTC
-,TRBV5-4,-,TRBJ1-1,CASSLFSGNGAFF,TGTGCCAGCAGCTTGTTTTCCGGGAACGGGGCTTTCTTT
TRBD2,TRBV30,-,TRBJ2-1,CACGGGTYNEQFF,TGTGCCTGTGGCGGGGGAACCTACAATGAGCAGTTCTTC
-,TRBV10-2,-,TRBJ2-1,CASSEPPGYSSYNEQFF,TGCGCCAGCAGTGAACCCCCCGGTTATAGCTCCTACAATGAGCAGTTCTTC
TRBD1,TRBV2,-,TRBJ2-4,CASSEDRTGAEQNIQYF,TGTGCCAGCAGTGAAGATCGGACAGGGGCCGAACAAAACATTCAGTACTTC
-,TRBV6-6,-,TRBJ2-7,CASSYETGAYEQYF,TGTGCCAGCAGTTACGAAACGGGGGCCTACGAGCAGTACTTC
-,TRBV19,-,TRBJ1-3,CASSISHSGNTIYF,TGTGCCAGTAGTATTTCCCACTCTGGAAACACCATATATTTT
-,TRBV6-5,-,TRBJ1-2,CASSRLRQDDYGYTF,TGTGCCAGCAGTCGACTCCGACAGGATGACTATGGCTACACCTTC
-,TRBV4-2,-,TRBJ1-5,CASSLQGDSNQPQHF,TGTGCCAGCAGCCTCCAAGGAGATAGCAATCAGCCCCAGCATTTT
TRBD1,TRBV6-5,-,TRBJ2-7,CASSSVGQAKAYEQYF,TGTGCCAGCAGTTCTGTTGGACAGGCCAAGGCCTACGAGCAGTACTTC
-,TRBV10-3,-,TRBJ2-1,CAGGPGNEQFF,TGTGCAGGAGGGCCTGGGAATGAGCAGTTCTTC